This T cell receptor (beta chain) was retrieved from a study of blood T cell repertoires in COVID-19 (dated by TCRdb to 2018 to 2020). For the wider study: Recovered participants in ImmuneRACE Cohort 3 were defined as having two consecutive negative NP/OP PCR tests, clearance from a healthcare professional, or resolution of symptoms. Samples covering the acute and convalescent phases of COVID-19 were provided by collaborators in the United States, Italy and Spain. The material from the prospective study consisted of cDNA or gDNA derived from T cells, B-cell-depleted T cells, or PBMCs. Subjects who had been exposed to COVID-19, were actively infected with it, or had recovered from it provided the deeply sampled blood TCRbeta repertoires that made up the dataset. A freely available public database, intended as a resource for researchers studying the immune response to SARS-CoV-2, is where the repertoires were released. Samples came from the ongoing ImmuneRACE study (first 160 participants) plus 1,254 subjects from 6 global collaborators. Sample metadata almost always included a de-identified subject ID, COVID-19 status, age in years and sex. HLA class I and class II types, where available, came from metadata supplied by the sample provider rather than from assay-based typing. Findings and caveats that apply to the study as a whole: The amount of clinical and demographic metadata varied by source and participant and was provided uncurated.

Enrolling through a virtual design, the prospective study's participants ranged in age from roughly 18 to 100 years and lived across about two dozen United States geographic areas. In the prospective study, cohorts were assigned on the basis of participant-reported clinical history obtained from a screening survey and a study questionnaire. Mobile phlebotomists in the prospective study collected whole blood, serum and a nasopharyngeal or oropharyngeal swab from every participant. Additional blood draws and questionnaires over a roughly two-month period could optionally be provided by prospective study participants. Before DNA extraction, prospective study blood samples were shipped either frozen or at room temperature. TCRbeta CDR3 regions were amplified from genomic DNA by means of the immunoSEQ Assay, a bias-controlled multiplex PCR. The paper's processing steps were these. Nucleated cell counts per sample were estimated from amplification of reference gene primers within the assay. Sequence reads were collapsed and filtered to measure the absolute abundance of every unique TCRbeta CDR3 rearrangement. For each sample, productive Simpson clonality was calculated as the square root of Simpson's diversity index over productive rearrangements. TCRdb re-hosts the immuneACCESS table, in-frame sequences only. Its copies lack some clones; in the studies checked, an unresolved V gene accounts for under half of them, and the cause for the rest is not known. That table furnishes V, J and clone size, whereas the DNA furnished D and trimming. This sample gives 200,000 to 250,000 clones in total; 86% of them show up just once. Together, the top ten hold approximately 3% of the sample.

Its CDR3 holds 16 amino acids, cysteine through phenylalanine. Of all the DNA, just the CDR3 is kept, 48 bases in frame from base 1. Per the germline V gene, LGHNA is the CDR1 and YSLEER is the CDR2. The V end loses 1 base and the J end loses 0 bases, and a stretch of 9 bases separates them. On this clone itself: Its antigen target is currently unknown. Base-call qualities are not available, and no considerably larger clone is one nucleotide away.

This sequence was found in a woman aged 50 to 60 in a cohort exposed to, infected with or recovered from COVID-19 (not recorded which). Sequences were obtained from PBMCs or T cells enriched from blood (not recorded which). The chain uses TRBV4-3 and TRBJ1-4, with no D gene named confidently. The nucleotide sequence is TGCGCCAGCAGCCAAGGAGTACGAGCAACTAATGAAAAACTGTTTTTT. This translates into CASSQGVRATNEKLFF.